These 9 T cell receptor beta chains were all obtained from the same sample, sequenced in a study of T cell changes during pregnancy in multiple sclerosis. Sequenced by immunoSEQ multiplex PCR; TCRdb stores in-frame clones only, minus some. The profile covers 55,000 to 75,000 clones, with about 90% appearing a single time and less than 1.5% taken by the ten largest. The sample here was peripheral blood, taken in the third trimester of pregnancy. The receptors shown here come from a female donor in good health, enrolled as a control in a pregnancy study.

The chain combines TRBV5-1 with TRBJ1-1; possible D gene TRBD1, 6 bases. Trimming cost V 2 bases and J 1 base, with 15 bases left between them. Germline V CDR1 and CDR2: SGHRS, YFSETQ. This CDR3 comprises 16 residues. CDR3 nucleotide sequence: TGCGCCAGCAGCTTCCTGCGGGGGGCTCAGAACACTGAAGCTTTCTTT. Translating it yields CASSFLRGAQNTEAFF.

V is TRBV5-1 and J is TRBJ2-7; D is undetermined. V gave up 4 bases and J gave up 5 bases, with 13 bases separating them. CDR1 and CDR2 (germline): SGHRS, YFSETQ. CDR3 length: 13 amino acids. CDR3: CASSRNPRNEQYF. As DNA, the CDR3 is TGCGCCAGCAGCCGAAACCCGCGGAACGAGCAGTACTTC.

This rearrangement joins TRBV9 to TRBJ2-1; 13 positions match TRBD2. The CDR3 is made up of 16 amino acids. Germline trimming cut 2 bases from V and 4 bases from J; bases unmatched to any gene: 3. CDR1 SGDLS and CDR2 YYNGEE come from the germline V gene. CDR3 amino acids: CASSVRTSGGYNEQFF. The CDR3 nucleotides read TGTGCCAGCAGCGTCCGGACTAGCGGGGGATACAATGAGCAGTTCTTC.

The V call is TRBV30, the J call TRBJ1-2; 8 bases line up with TRBD1. The CDR3 loop spans 14 amino acids. V gave up 3 bases and J gave up 5 bases; unmatched junction bases: 8. Germline V gene lookup returns CDR1 GTSNPN and CDR2 SVGIG (reference sequence). The CDR3 bases are TGTGCCTGGAGAGAACAGGGGGACCCTTATGGCTACACCTTC. Translation: CAWREQGDPYGYTF.

This chain joins TRBV27 and TRBJ2-7, with 8 bases matching TRBD1. The CDR3 runs 18 residues. V was clipped by 0 bases and J by 5 bases; unmatched bases: 15. CDR1 MNHEY and CDR2 SMNVEV come from the germline V gene (reference sequence). In DNA form, the CDR3 reads TGTGCCAGCAGTTTATCGGCCCCCCGGCAGGGGGCTGAGGACGAGCAGTACTTC. Its translation: CASSLSAPRQGAEDEQYF.

The chain recombines TRBV5-6 with TRBJ2-7; no reliable D call. V lost 2 bases and J 10 bases, leaving 10 bases between the germline ends. The CDR3 runs to 11 residues. Germline lookup yields CDR1 SGHDT and CDR2 YYEEEE. For the CDR3, the DNA is TGTGCCAGCAGCTTAGAGAACTCACAGTACTTC. Its translation: CASSLENSQYF.

The chain recombines TRBV4-3 with TRBJ1-5, with 7 positions matching TRBD1. This CDR3 has 13 residues. CDR1 is LGHNA and CDR2 is YSLEER in the germline V gene. The trim removed 1 base at V and 7 bases at J, leaving 1 base unmatched. CDR3 DNA: TGCGCCAGCAGCCAAGGACAGGGACAGCCCCAGCATTTT. It encodes CASSQGQGQPQHF.

The rearrangement joins TRBV2 to TRBJ2-7; the D gene is possibly TRBD2 (5 bases). V was clipped by 2 bases and J by 6 bases, with 8 bases between them. Germline V gene lookup returns CDR1 SNHLY and CDR2 FYNNEI. The length of the CDR3 is 12 residues. This CDR3 is CASSETEGEQYF. The CDR3 coding sequence is TGTGCCAGCAGTGAAACCGAGGGCGAGCAGTACTTC.

The CDR3 DNA sequence: TGTGCCAGCAGCGTAGATGGCTTCCAAGAGACCCAGTACTTC. Amino acids: CASSVDGFQETQYF. The rearrangement links TRBV9 to TRBJ2-5; D is unresolved. Germline CDR1 reads SGDLS; CDR2 reads YYNGEE. CDR3 length: 14 residues. V lost 0 bases to trimming and J lost 1 base, with 7 bases between them. Looking up the rest from reference TRBV9 and TRBJ2-5 gives the full variable domain: DSGVTQTPKHLITATGQRVTLRCSPRSGDLSVYWYQQSLDQGLQFLIQYYNGEERAKGNILERFSAQQFPDLHSELNLSSLELGDSALYFCASSVDGFQETQYFGPGTRLLVL.